This T cell receptor (beta chain) emerged from a study of shared clonotypes between healthy human individuals. A few counts support this clone. Libraries were prepared by immunoSEQ multiplex PCR; TCRdb keeps only in-frame clonotypes and omits some of them. The sample comprises about 680,000 clones, under 80% of which are singletons, and 1.5% to 2% rests with the top ten. Donors had no recently reported acute infections or vaccinations and were HIV-negative. There are 12 residues in the CDR3. Germline V gene lookup returns CDR1 LNHDA and CDR2 SQIVND (reference sequence). The V end was cut by 6 bases, the J end by 7 bases, with 10 bases between.

The sequenced sample was memory CD4+ T cells sorted from blood. The subset was: CD45RA-negative fraction. This TCR derives from a woman in her thirties in good health. The chain combines TRBV19 with TRBJ1-5; D gene uncertain. DNA of the CDR3: TGTGCCAGTAGCCCAGTGTCCCAGCCCCAGCATTTT. Its translation is CASSPVSQPQHF.